The clone carrying this T cell receptor beta chain was recorded many times. V trimming: 2 bases; J trimming: 10 bases; junction bases outside the gene matches: 11. CDR3 length: 17 amino acids. Germline-derived CDR1 and CDR2 are MNHEY and SMNVEV (reference sequence). This sample stems from a study of early T cells in non-severe SARS-CoV-2 infection. The protocol attached unique molecular identifiers to individual cDNA molecules. MiXCR, applied by TCRdb to the 5' RACE reads, yields one record per CDR3 protein. The sample has tens of thousands of distinct CDR3 sequences, around 6.5% seen once; the top ten hold 3% to 3.5%.

This chain links TRBV27 with TRBJ1-4; 12 nucleotides agree with TRBD1. Sample: whole blood, taken at baseline. This receptor was identified in an adult who was a healthcare worker with PCR-confirmed SARS-CoV-2 infection or an uninfected control (not recorded which). CDR3 in amino acids: CASSLKGQGAQRGKLFF. DNA of the CDR3: TGTGCCAGCAGTTTAAAGGGACAGGGGGCGCAGAGGGGAAAACTGTTTTTT.